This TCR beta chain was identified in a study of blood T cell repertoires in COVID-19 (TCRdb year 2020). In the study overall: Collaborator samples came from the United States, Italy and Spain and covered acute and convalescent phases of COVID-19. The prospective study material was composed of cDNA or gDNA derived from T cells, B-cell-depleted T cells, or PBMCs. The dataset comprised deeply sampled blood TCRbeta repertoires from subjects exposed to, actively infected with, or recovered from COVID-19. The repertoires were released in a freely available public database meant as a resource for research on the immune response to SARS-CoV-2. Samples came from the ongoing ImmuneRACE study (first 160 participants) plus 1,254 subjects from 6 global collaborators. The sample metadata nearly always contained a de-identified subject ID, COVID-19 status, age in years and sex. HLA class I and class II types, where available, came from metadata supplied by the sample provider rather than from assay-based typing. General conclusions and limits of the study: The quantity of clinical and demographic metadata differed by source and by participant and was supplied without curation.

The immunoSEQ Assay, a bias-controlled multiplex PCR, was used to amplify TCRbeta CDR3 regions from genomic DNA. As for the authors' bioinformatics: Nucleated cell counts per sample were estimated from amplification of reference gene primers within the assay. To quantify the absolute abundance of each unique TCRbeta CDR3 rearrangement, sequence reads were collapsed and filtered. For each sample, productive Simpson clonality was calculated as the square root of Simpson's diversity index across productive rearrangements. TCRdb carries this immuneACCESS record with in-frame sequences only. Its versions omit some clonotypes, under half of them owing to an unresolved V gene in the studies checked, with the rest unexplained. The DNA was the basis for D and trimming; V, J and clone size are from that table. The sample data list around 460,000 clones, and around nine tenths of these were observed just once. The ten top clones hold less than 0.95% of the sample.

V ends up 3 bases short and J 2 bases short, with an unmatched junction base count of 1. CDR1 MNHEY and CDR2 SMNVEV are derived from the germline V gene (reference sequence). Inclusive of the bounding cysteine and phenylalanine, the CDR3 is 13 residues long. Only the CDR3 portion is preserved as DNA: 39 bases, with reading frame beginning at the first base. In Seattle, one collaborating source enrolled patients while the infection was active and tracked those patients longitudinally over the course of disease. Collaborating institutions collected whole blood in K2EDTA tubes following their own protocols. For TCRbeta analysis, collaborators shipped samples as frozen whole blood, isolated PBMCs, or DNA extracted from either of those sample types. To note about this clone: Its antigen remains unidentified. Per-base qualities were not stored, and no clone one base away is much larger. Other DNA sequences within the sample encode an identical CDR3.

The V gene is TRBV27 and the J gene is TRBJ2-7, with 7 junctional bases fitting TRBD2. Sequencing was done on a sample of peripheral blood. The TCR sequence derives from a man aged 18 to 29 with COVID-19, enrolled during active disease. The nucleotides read TGTGCCAGCAGTTTGGGGGGGACCTACGAGCAGTACTTC. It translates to CASSLGGTYEQYF.